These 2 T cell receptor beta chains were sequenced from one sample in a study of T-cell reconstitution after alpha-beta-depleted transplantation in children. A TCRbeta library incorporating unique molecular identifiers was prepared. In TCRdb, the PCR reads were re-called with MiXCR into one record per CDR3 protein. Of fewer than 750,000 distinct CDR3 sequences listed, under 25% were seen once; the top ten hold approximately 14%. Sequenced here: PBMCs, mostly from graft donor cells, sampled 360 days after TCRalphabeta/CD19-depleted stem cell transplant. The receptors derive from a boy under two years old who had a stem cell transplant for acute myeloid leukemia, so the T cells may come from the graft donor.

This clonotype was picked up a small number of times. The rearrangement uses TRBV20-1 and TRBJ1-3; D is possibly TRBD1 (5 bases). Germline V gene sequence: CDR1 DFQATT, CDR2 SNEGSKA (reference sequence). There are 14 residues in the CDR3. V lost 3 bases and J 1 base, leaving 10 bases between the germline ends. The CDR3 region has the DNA TGCAGTGCTAGTGGGGCGCAGTCTGGAAACACCATATATTTT. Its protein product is CSASGAQSGNTIYF.

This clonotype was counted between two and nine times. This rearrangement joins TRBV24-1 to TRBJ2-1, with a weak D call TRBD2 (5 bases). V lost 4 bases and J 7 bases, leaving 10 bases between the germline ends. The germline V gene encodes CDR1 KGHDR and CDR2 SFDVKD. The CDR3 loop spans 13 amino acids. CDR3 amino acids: CATSESDWNEQFF. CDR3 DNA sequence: TGTGCCACCAGTGAGTCGGACTGGAATGAGCAGTTCTTC.